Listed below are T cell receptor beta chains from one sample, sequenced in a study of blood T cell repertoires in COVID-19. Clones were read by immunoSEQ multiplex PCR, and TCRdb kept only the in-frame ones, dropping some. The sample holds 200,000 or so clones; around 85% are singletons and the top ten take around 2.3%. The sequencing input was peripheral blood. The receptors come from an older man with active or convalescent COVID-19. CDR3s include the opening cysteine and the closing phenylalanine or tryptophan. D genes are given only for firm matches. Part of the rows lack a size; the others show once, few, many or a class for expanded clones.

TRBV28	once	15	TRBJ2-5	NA	CASSSAHKGGETQYF	TGTGCCAGCAGTTCAGCCCACAAAGGGGGAGAGACCCAGTACTTC
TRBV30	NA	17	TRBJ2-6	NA	CAWSGGQRISGANVLTF	TGTGCCTGGAGTGGGGGACAACGGATCTCTGGGGCCAACGTCCTGACTTTC
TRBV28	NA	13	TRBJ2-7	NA	CASSSPLTYEQYF	TGTGCCAGCAGTTCCCCCCTAACCTACGAGCAGTACTTC
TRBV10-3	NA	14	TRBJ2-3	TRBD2	CAIGRLADTDTQYF	TGTGCCATCGGAAGGCTAGCGGACACAGATACGCAGTATTTT
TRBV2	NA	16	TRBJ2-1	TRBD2	CASSAFGTSGSNEQFF	TGTGCCAGCAGTGCCTTCGGGACTAGCGGGAGTAATGAGCAGTTCTTC
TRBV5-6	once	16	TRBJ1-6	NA	CASSFRGVNLNSPLHF	TGTGCCAGCAGCTTTCGCGGGGTTAACTTGAATTCACCCCTCCACTTT
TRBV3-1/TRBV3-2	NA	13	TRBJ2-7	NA	CASSQAGYYEQYF	TGTGCCAGCAGCCAAGCAGGATACTACGAGCAGTACTTC
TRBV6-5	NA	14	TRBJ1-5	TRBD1	CASSPTGAVQPQHF	TGTGCCAGCAGTCCAACAGGGGCCGTTCAGCCCCAGCATTTT
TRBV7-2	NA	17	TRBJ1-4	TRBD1	CASSSGTGFATNEKLFF	TGTGCCAGCAGCTCCGGGACAGGGTTCGCTACTAATGAAAAACTGTTTTTT
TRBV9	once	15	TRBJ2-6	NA	CASSVGAGRANVLTF	TGTGCCAGCAGCGTAGGGGCAGGCAGGGCCAACGTCCTGACTTTC
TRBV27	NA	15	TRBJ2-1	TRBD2	CASSLPLGGGNEQFF	TGTGCCAGCAGTTTACCTTTGGGGGGGGGCAATGAGCAGTTCTTC
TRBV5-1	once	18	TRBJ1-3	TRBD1	CASSLDRGTGRSGNTIYF	TGCGCCAGCAGCTTGGACCGAGGGACAGGCCGCTCTGGAAACACCATATATTTT
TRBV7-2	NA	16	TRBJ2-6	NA	CASSLAPPSGANVLTF	TGTGCCAGCAGCTTAGCCCCTCCCTCTGGGGCCAACGTCCTGACTTTC
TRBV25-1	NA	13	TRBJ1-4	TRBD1	CASSRQGVEKLFF	TGTGCCAGCTCTAGACAGGGTGTTGAAAAACTGTTTTTT
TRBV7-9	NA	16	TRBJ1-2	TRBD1	CASSPLGRQGDYGYTF	TGTGCCAGCTCACCCCTTGGTAGACAGGGGGACTATGGCTACACCTTC
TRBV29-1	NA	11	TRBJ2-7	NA	CSVRGGDEQYF	TGCAGCGTTAGGGGGGGGGACGAGCAGTACTTC
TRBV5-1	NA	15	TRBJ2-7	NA	CASSLASGEFYEQYF	TGCGCCAGCAGCTTGGCGTCGGGGGAATTCTACGAGCAGTACTTC
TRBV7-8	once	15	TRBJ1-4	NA	CASSLILNAREKLFF	TGTGCCAGCAGCTTAATACTCAACGCTAGAGAAAAACTGTTTTTT
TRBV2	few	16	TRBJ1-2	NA	CASSPPGALFASGYTF	TGTGCCAGCAGTCCACCAGGGGCACTCTTCGCTAGTGGCTACACCTTC
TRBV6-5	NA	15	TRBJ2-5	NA	CASSNDRSYQETQYF	TGTGCCAGCAGTAATGACAGGTCGTACCAAGAGACCCAGTACTTC
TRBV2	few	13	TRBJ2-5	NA	CASRGGGRETQYF	TGTGCCAGCAGGGGAGGAGGGCGGGAGACCCAGTACTTC
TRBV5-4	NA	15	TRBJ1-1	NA	CASSLAGQGNTEAFF	TGTGCCAGCAGCTTGGCCGGGCAGGGTAACACTGAAGCTTTCTTT
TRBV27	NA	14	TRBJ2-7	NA	CASSLSYSVDEQYF	TGTGCCAGCAGTTTATCGTATTCCGTCGACGAGCAGTACTTC
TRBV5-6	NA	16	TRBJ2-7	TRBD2	CASSLSPSGSPYEQYF	TGTGCCAGCAGCTTGTCTCCCAGCGGGAGTCCCTACGAGCAGTACTTC
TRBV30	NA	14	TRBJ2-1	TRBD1	CAWLITGQGNEGFF	TGTGCCTGGTTAATAACGGGACAGGGGAATGAGGGGTTCTTC
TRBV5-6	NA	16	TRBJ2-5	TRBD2	CASSATSGSYQETQYF	TGTGCCAGCAGCGCGACTAGCGGGTCATACCAAGAGACCCAGTACTTC
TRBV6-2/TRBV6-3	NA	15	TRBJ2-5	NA	CASSYLFPGSETQYF	TGTGCCAGCAGTTATCTTTTCCCAGGGTCAGAGACCCAGTACTTC
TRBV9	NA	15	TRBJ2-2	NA	CASSPGGANTGELFF	TGTGCCAGCAGCCCGGGGGGCGCGAACACCGGGGAGCTGTTTTTT
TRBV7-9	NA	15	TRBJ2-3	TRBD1	CASSPRDRAADTQYF	TGTGCCAGCAGCCCACGGGACAGGGCAGCAGATACGCAGTATTTT
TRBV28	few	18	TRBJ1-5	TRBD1	CATRPSGGLLYSNQPQHF	TGTGCCACCCGCCCCTCAGGGGGGCTCCTATATAGCAATCAGCCCCAGCATTTT
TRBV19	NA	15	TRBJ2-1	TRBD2	CATTEVAGAVGEQFF	TGTGCCACTACAGAAGTAGCGGGAGCTGTCGGTGAGCAGTTCTTC
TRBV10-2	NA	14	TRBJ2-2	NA	CAGRLEKNTGELFF	TGCGCCGGCAGACTAGAAAAGAACACCGGGGAGCTGTTTTTT
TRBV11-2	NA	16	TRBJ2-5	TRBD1	CASSLGGQGARETQYF	TGTGCCAGCAGCTTAGGGGGCCAGGGGGCGCGGGAGACCCAGTACTTC
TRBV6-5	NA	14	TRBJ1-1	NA	CASTIGGRNTEAFF	TGTGCCAGCACGATCGGGGGGCGGAACACTGAAGCTTTCTTT
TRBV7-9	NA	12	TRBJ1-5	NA	CASSLDIQPQHF	TGTGCCAGCAGCTTAGACATTCAGCCCCAGCATTTT
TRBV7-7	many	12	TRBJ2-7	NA	CASSTQEYEQYF	TGTGCCAGCAGCACTCAGGAATACGAGCAGTACTTC
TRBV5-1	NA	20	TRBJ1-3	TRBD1	CASSSAYPGQGTMAGNTIYF	TGCGCCAGCAGCTCTGCTTACCCGGGACAGGGGACGATGGCCGGAAACACCATATATTTT
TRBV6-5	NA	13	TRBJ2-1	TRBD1	CASRRTGYHEQFF	TGTGCCAGCCGTAGGACAGGGTACCATGAGCAGTTCTTC
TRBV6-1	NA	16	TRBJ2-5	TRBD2	CASSDWTSGGLRAQYF	TGTGCCAGCAGTGATTGGACTAGCGGGGGCCTCCGGGCCCAGTACTTC
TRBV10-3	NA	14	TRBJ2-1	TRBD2	CAISEKREYNEQFF	TGTGCCATCAGTGAGAAGCGGGAGTACAATGAGCAGTTCTTC
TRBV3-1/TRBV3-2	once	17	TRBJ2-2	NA	CASSRPLAGASTGELFF	TGTGCCAGCAGCCGCCCTCTGGCGGGGGCGAGCACCGGGGAGCTGTTTTTT
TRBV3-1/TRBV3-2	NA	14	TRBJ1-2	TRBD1	CASSARQGGSRYTF	TGTGCCAGCAGCGCCCGACAGGGGGGTTCGAGATACACCTTC
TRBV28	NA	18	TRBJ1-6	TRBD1	CASSLIGGKGSYNSPLHF	TGTGCCAGCAGTTTAATAGGGGGCAAGGGGTCCTATAATTCACCCCTCCACTTT
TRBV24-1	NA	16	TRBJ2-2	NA	CATSDFGDRDTGELFF	TGTGCCACCAGTGATTTTGGCGACAGAGACACCGGGGAGCTGTTTTTT
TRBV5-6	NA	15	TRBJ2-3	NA	CASSLGGDPSDTQYF	TGTGCCAGCAGCTTAGGGGGTGATCCCTCAGATACGCAGTATTTT
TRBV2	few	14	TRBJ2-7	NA	CASSPSGDTYEQYF	TGTGCCAGCAGTCCAAGCGGGGACACCTACGAGCAGTACTTC
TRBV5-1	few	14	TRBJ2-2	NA	CASSLAGGAGELFF	TGCGCCAGCAGCTTGGCGGGGGGCGCCGGGGAGCTGTTTTTT
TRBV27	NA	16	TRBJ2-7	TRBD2	CASSSFRTSGSYEQYF	TGTGCCAGCAGTTCCTTCAGGACTAGCGGGAGCTACGAGCAGTACTTC
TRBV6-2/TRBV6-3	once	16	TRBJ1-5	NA	CASSYYPGSSNQPQHF	TGTGCCAGCAGTTACTACCCGGGATCTAGCAATCAGCCCCAGCATTTT